Included here is one TCR beta chain sequence, with context. This clonotype was found a few times. Its antigen remains unidentified. One base away there is no much larger clone; base qualities are not given. CDR1 and CDR2, per the germline V gene (reference sequence), are SEHNR and FQNEAQ. V and J are truncated by 0 bases and 5 bases respectively, leaving an intervening sequence of 5 bases. Reading from cysteine to phenylalanine, the CDR3 counts 12 amino acids. The read is trimmed to its CDR3 DNA, 36 bases read in frame from base 1. The record originates from a study of T cell repertoires in cytomegalovirus infection (dated by TCRdb to between 2018 and 2021). Some background on the complete study: Donor HLA type was relevant to the analysis, because carriage of CMV infection together with the matching HLA type was indicated by public TCR beta signatures.

Sequencing was performed on an Illumina HiSeq 1500. TCRdb applied fastp at Q25 and MiXCR to the public reads, then kept only in-frame beta chains. A single entry per CDR3 protein holds the most common genes and DNA from its merged rows. For this sample the table gives approximately 500,000 distinct CDR3 sequences, of which about 11% were detected only once. The ten largest make up about 10% of the sample. On the study overall, not on this receptor specifically: The ex vivo response was dominated by HLA-C-restricted CMV-specific TCR beta clonotypes, and the single most frequent clonotype in two of eight donors was supplied by these HLA-C-restricted clonotypes. Cumulative frequency of public TCR beta family members discriminated carriers of CMV infection plus the relevant HLA type in this cohort and an independent roughly 350-donor cohort.

Sequenced sample: PBMCs. The rearrangement combines TRBV7-9 with TRBJ2-7; the D gene assignment is ambiguous. This TCR derives from a human donor in good health (CMV status not recorded). Some clones in this sample may be carry-over from other donors' samples. The DNA reads TGTGCCAGCAGCTTAGCAGGAGACGAGCAGTACTTC. This sequence encodes CASSLAGDEQYF.